Here is one TCR beta chain with its context. Its antigen specificity is not known. No base quality values were provided; no much bigger clone lies one nucleotide off. The receptor library was made with 5' RACE. The sequencing machine was an Illumina HiSeq 2500. A second PCR of roughly 7 to 11 cycles was performed with a sample-barcoded 5' primer and a J-beta primer mix. A unique molecular identifier was introduced onto each TCR beta cDNA molecule by a template-switch 5' adaptor carrying 12 random nucleotides. At least 3 million CDR3-containing paired-end reads were obtained from each sample. First-strand cDNA was synthesized from all RNA with the Mint cDNA synthesis kit, primed by a TRBC-specific oligonucleotide. After uracil-DNA glycosylase treatment, a first 18-cycle PCR used universal primers M1SS and BC2_uni_R on all cDNA. Turning to the authors' computational methods: For normalization, 1 million high-quality reads were randomly selected from each sample, with every read carrying a distinct molecular identifier. Reads with shared molecular identifiers were discarded instead of being binned into consensus sequences. MiTCR, with a Q25 quality threshold and the strictest error-elimination algorithm, was used for CDR3 identification, clonotype clustering and error correction. A nonparametric unseen species model with Euler transformation was used to estimate lower-bound total TCR beta diversity. TCRdb reprocessed the public reads (quality trimming at Q25 with fastp, clone calling with MiXCR) and kept in-frame beta chains. Entries are consolidated by CDR3 protein sequence, retaining the most common genes and DNA. TCRdb assigned the V and J calls; the authors' analysis was not used. This sample is represented by hundreds of thousands of distinct CDR3 sequences; about 50% of them were singletons. Of the sample, approximately 15% falls within the top ten clones.

The entry originates in a study of blood T cells in healthy people across ages (dated by TCRdb to the mid-2010s). A note on the overall study: In model experiments, roughly one uniquely barcoded TCR beta cDNA molecule per two T cells was captured by template switching. Age-related changes in TCR beta repertoire diversity were measured in the study by deep sequencing normalized with unique cDNA molecular identifiers. Four age groups were formed from the donors: young (average approximately 17 years), middle-aged (around 41), aged (under 70) and long-lived (about 80). Donors of different ages were randomly distributed across sequencing lanes to avoid experimental bias. For two donors (one aged 18 to 29 and one aged 80 or older), the study analyzed two additional independent replicas of 1 million unique cDNA reads from the same blood draw. On the study overall, not on this receptor specifically: Because the CMV infection status of the donors was unknown, age-related changes in expanded clonotypes may potentially have been confounded. Estimates of total diversity based on one million sequenced T cells were considered lower bounds and underestimates. Observed TCR beta diversity per million T cells fell roughly linearly with age, and a significant reduction was already apparent by age about 38. Because profiling used bulk unsorted PBMCs, naive and antigen-experienced compartments could not be compared conclusively. Observed TCR beta diversity correlated strongly with the percentage of naive T cells measured by flow cytometry. The long-lived group showed more naive CD4+ T cells, fewer expanded clones and increased TCR diversity than the aged group, suggesting age selection.

Donors were 40 or so systemically healthy Caucasian individuals from Russia aged about 6 to 100 years. Around 10 milliliters of peripheral blood were collected from each donor into EDTA-treated Vacutainer tubes. PBMCs were isolated by Ficoll-Paque density-gradient centrifugation, with at least 6 million obtained per sample. Total RNA was extracted from PBMCs with Trizol reagent, with at least 5 micrograms obtained per sample. The percentages of naive CD45RAhigh/CD27high T cells were determined by flow cytometry on a PBMC aliquot from every donor. Sequencing was performed on blood. This sequence originates from a woman at least 80 years old in good health.

The CDR3 in this case is CASSQGQALGNEQFF. The sequenced DNA: TGCGCCAGCAGCCAAGGTCAGGCCCTCGGGAATGAGCAGTTCTTC. The rearranged chain carries TRBV4-1 and TRBJ2-1; the D gene is not confidently resolved. CDR1 MGHRA and CDR2 YSYEKL were looked up in the germline V gene. The trim is 1 base for V and 7 bases for J, with a gap of 14 bases between the germline ends. The CDR3 covers 15 residues, taking in both the cysteine and the phenylalanine. This entry keeps only the CDR3 DNA: 45 bases, framed from base 1.